The 14 T cell receptor beta chains below all came from one sample that was sequenced in a study of T cell responses to AZD1222 COVID-19 vaccine. The table came from immunoSEQ multiplex PCR; TCRdb's copy has only in-frame clones and leaves some out. Among about 120,000 clones, 75% to 90% were seen once, and the ten largest hold just under 6.5%. This sample comprised peripheral blood, obtained on day 0 of AZD1222 vaccination. The receptors derive from an adult in good health.

The chain is built from TRBV20-1 and TRBJ2-2; TRBD2 might be the D (6 bases). Germline loops: CDR1 DFQATT, CDR2 SNEGSKA (reference sequence). V shed 3 bases and J shed 2 bases, with 16 bases lying between them. The CDR3 is made up of 16 amino acids. DNA for the CDR3: TGCAGTGCTAGTTCCCTAGTGGCGGGAAACACCGGGGAGCTGTTTTTT. This encodes CSASSLVAGNTGELFF.

In its sample, this clone was seen a few times. The V and J genes are TRBV6-5 and TRBJ1-4; tentative D call: TRBD1 (5 bases). Germline CDR1 and CDR2: MNHEY and SVGAGI. The CDR3 spans 15 residues. The V and J ends lost 5 bases and 0 bases respectively, with 10 bases between them. Here the CDR3 DNA reads TGTGCCAGCAGTCCCCGGGACCCAACTAATGAAAAACTGTTTTTT. It yields the protein CASSPRDPTNEKLFF.

This rearrangement joins TRBV6-6 to TRBJ1-6; possible D gene TRBD1, 5 bases. Germline values: CDR1 MNHNY, CDR2 SVGAGI (reference sequence). The CDR3 contains 14 residues. The ends were cut back, 6 bases at V and 5 bases at J, with 11 bases in the middle. The CDR3 here is CASRRTGDNSPLHF. CDR3 sequence (DNA): TGTGCCAGCAGACGGACGGGGGATAATTCACCCCTCCACTTT.

CDR3 in DNA: TGTGCCAGCAGCCAAGGGGGAGTTGGCTATGGCTACACCTTC. Translated, it gives CASSQGGVGYGYTF. The chain carries TRBV3-1 (or the pseudogene TRBV3-2) and TRBJ1-2, with unresolved D. This CDR3 has 14 amino acids. V was trimmed by 1 base and J by 4 bases, leaving 10 bases between them. The germline V gene has CDR1 LGHDT and CDR2 YNNKEL (reference sequence).

This clone appeared a single time. V gene TRBV6-5 combines with J gene TRBJ1-2, with D unresolved. The germline V and J ends were trimmed by 2 bases and 7 bases, with 11 bases remaining between them. This CDR3 has 13 amino acids. Germline V CDR1 and CDR2: MNHEY, SVGAGI. This CDR3 reads CASSYIGSRGYTF. The CDR3 DNA follows: TGTGCCAGCAGTTACATCGGGTCTCGTGGCTACACCTTC.

This clone appeared a few times. The chain has TRBV30 and TRBJ1-3; D unclear. This CDR3 region has 12 residues. Germline CDR1 reads GTSNPN; CDR2 reads SVGIG (reference sequence). Trimming cost V 5 bases and J 4 bases, with 9 bases left between them. DNA of the CDR3: TGTGCCTGGTACGGTGCAGGAAACACCATATATTTT. Protein product: CAWYGAGNTIYF.

This clone was observed a single time. The rearrangement joins TRBV27 to TRBJ1-6; D call uncertain. Germline CDR1 is MNHEY and CDR2 is SMNVEV (reference sequence). The CDR3 loop spans 13 amino acids. Trimming shortened V by 2 bases and J by 10 bases, and 9 bases separated the two germline ends. CDR3 bases: TGTGCCAGCAGTTTACCGGGTAGCTCACCCCTCCACTTT. It translates to CASSLPGSSPLHF.

The chain carries TRBV7-8 and TRBJ1-5; D is uncertain. This CDR3 has 15 residues. Germline lookup yields CDR1 SGHVS and CDR2 FQNEAQ. With 5 bases removed from V and 2 bases from J, the gap between germline ends came to 13 bases. Here the CDR3 reads CASSPQYLGNQPQHF. Written as DNA, the CDR3 is TGTGCCAGCAGCCCACAATATCTTGGCAATCAGCCCCAGCATTTT.

V is TRBV5-4 and J is TRBJ1-5; no clear D gene. Trimming took off 4 bases at V and 2 bases at J, with 16 bases between the two ends. CDR1 is SGHNT and CDR2 is YYREEE in the germline V gene (reference sequence). CDR3 size: 16 residues. CDR3 sequence (DNA): TGTGCCAGCAGCCCCGTCGCGGGCTACGGCAATCAGCCCCAGCATTTT. This codes for CASSPVAGYGNQPQHF.

This rearrangement joins TRBV30 to TRBJ2-7, with 10 bases identical to TRBD1. The CDR3 consists of 14 residues. The trim removed 5 bases at V and 2 bases at J, leaving 6 bases unmatched. The germline V gene encodes CDR1 GTSNPN and CDR2 SVGIG (reference sequence). CDR3 sequence reads: CAWGTGTGAYEQYF. The DNA for the CDR3 is TGTGCCTGGGGAACCGGGACAGGGGCCTACGAGCAGTACTTC.

The rearrangement uses TRBV5-6 and TRBJ1-2; D is unclear. V shed 1 base and J shed 0 bases, with 10 bases lying between them. The CDR3 is 15 residues long. Germline assignment: CDR1 SGHDT and CDR2 YYEEEE. The CDR3 spells CASSLLPGPNYGYTF. CDR3 DNA: TGTGCCAGCAGCTTGTTACCGGGCCCTAACTATGGCTACACCTTC.

This clone was seen at least ten times. The chain links TRBV2 to TRBJ1-3; unclear D gene. The CDR3 spans 13 residues. Trimming removed 7 bases at V and 2 bases at J, with 9 bases between. The germline gives CDR1 SNHLY, CDR2 FYNNEI. CDR3 loop: CASKIDTGNTIYF. In nucleotides, the CDR3 is TGTGCCAGCAAAATTGACACTGGAAACACCATATATTTT. The full variable domain, in which reference TRBV2 and TRBJ1-3 provide the parts outside the CDR3, is EPEVTQTPSHQVTQMGQEVILRCVPISNHLYFYWYRQILGQKVEFLVSFYNNEISEKSEIFDDQFSVERPDGSNFTLKIRSTKLEDSAMYFCASKIDTGNTIYFGEGSWLTVV.

The chain employs TRBV30 and TRBJ2-7; 7 positions match TRBD1. The CDR3 loop spans 13 amino acids. J lost 4 bases, V lost 3 bases, and 6 bases had no gene match. Germline loops: CDR1 GTSNPN, CDR2 SVGIG (reference sequence). The CDR3 DNA is TGTGCCTGGAGCGGGACAGAATTTTACGAGCAGTACTTC. Translation gives CAWSGTEFYEQYF.

As to this clone: Its ends do not fully match the called genes, so a read error is possible. The gene calls are TRBV7-7 and TRBJ1-1; the D is unclear. CDR3 length: 13 residues. CDR1 and CDR2 (germline): SSHAT, FNYEAQ (reference sequence). The CDR3 spells CASSLDRSAKAFF. CDR3 nucleotides: TGTGCTAGCAGCTTAGACCGGTCCGCGAAAGCTTTCTTT.